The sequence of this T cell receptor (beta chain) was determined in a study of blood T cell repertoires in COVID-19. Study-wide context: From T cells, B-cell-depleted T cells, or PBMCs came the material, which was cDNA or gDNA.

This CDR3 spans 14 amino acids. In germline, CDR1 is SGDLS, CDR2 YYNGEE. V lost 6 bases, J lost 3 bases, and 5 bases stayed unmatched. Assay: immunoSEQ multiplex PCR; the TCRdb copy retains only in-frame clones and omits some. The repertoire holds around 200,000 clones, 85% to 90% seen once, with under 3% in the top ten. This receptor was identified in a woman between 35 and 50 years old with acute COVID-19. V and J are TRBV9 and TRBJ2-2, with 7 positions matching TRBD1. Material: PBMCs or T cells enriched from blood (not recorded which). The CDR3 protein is CASNPGTDTGELFF. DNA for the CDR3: TGTGCCAGCAATCCCGGGACAGACACCGGGGAGCTGTTTTTT.